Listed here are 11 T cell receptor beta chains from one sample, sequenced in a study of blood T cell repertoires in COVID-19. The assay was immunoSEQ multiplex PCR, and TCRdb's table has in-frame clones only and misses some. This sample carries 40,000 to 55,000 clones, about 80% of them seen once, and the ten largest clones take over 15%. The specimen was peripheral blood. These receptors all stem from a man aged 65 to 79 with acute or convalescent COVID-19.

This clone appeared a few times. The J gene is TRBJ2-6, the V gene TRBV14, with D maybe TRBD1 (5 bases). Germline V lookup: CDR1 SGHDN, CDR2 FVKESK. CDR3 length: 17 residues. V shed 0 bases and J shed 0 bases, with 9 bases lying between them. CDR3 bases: TGTGCCAGCAGCCAAGATCCACAGGTCTCTGGGGCCAACGTCCTGACTTTC. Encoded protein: CASSQDPQVSGANVLTF.

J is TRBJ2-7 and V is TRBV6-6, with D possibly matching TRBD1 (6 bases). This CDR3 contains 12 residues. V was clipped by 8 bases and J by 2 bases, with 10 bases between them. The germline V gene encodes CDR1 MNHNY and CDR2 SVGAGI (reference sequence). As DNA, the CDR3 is TGTGCCAGCCAAGGGACAACCTACGAGCAGTACTTC. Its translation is CASQGTTYEQYF.

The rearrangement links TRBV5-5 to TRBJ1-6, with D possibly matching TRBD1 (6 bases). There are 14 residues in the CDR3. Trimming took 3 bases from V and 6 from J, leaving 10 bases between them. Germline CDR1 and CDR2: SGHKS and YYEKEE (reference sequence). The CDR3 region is CASSSGTLNSPLHF. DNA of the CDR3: TGTGCCAGCAGCTCCGGGACACTTAATTCACCCCTCCACTTT.

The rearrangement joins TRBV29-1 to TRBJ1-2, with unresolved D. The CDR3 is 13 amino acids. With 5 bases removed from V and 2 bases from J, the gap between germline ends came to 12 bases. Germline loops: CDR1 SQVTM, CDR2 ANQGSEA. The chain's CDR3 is CSVTRDLNYGYTF. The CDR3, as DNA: TGCAGCGTTACCCGGGATCTAAACTATGGCTACACCTTC.

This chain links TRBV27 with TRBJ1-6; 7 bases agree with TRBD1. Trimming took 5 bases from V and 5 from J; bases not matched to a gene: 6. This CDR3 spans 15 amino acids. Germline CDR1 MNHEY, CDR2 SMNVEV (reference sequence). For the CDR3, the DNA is TGTGCCAGCAGTGGGACGACAGGGAATAATTCACCCCTCCACTTT. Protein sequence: CASSGTTGNNSPLHF.

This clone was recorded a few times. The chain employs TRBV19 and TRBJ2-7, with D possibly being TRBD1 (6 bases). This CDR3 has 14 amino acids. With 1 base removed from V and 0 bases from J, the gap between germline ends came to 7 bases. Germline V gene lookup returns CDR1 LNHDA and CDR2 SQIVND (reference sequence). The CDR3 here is CASSIAGASYEQYF. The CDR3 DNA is TGTGCCAGTAGTATAGCAGGGGCCTCCTACGAGCAGTACTTC.

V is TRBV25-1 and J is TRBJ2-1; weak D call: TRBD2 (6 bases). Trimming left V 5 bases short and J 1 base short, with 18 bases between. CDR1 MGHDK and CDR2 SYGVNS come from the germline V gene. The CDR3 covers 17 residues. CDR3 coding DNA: TGTGCCAGCAGTCACAACCCCCGGGACTCATCCTACAATGAGCAGTTCTTC. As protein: CASSHNPRDSSYNEQFF.

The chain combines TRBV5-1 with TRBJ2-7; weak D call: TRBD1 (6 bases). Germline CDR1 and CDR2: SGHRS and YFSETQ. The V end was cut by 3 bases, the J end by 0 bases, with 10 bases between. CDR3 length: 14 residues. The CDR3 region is CASSWDTSSYEQYF. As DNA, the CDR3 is TGCGCCAGCAGCTGGGACACCAGCTCCTACGAGCAGTACTTC.

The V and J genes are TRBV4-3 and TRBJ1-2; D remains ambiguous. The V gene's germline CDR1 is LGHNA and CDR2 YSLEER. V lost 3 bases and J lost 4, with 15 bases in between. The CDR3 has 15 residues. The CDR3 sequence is CASSQQLGDTYGYTF. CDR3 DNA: TGCGCCAGCAGCCAGCAACTGGGAGATACCTATGGCTACACCTTC.

The CDR3 loop reads CASSDTGSSYEQYF. DNA of the CDR3: TGTGCCAGCAGTGACACAGGGAGCTCCTACGAGCAGTACTTC. This chain joins TRBV28 and TRBJ2-7; TRBD1 is a possible D gene (6 bases). The germline CDR1 and CDR2 sequences are MDHEN and SYDVKM. This CDR3 spans 14 amino acids. Trimming took 5 bases from V and 0 from J, leaving 11 bases between them. Supplemented by reference TRBV28 and TRBJ2-7, the full variable domain reads DVKVTQSSRYLVKRTGEKVFLECVQDMDHENMFWYRQDPGLGLRLIYFSYDVKMKEKGDIPEGYSVSREKKERFSLILESASTNQTSMYLCASSDTGSSYEQYFGPGTRLTVT.

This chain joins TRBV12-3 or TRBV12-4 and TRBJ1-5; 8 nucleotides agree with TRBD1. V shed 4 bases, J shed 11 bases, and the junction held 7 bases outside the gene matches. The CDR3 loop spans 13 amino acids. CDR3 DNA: TGTGCCAGCAGTTCGCGACCACAGGGGGCCCAGCATTTT. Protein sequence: CASSSRPQGAQHF.